The T cell receptor beta chain described here comes from a study of tumor-infiltrating lymphocytes in primary liver carcinoma. Study-wide context: Samples had roughly 3.65 to 8 million productive TCRbeta reads, comparable between tissue types.

About this clonotype itself: Its antigen is still unknown. The junction and the germline gene differ at one end; a read error may be behind it.

A primer in the constant region served to generate TCR beta cDNA from approximately 500 ng of total RNA. Construction of TCR beta libraries relied on three successive nested multiplex PCR rounds employing slightly modified ARM-PCR. Researchers ran the first two PCR rounds for approximately 10 cycles each with TRBV1-TRBV30 forward primers and a C-beta reverse primer. TCRdb re-called the multiplex PCR reads through MiXCR, storing one row per CDR3 protein. The table lists almost 200,000 distinct CDR3 sequences, approximately 65% of them singletons, with roughly 6.4% in the top ten. This CDR3 is 16 amino acids long. Germline V gene sequence: CDR1 SGHDN, CDR2 FVKESK. Regarding the study as a whole: Tumors reached a significantly greater top-250-clone fraction than blood did (p = 0.039). Tumor-adjacent and tumor-blood pairs shared less of their repertoires than tumor region pairs shared.

RNA isolated from unsorted whole blood supplied the blood RNA, with germline DNA also extracted. The J gene is TRBJ2-2, the V gene TRBV14; weak D call: TRBD2 (5 bases). Material: peripheral blood. The TCR comes from a woman in her sixties or seventies with primary liver carcinoma and hepatitis B virus infection. CDR3 residues: CASSQVGHQNTGELSF. The CDR3 DNA sequence: TGTGCCAGCAGCCAAGTTGGCCACCAAAACACCGGGGAACTGTCTTTT. The entire variable domain, with the rest obtained from reference TRBV14 and TRBJ2-2, is as follows: EAGVTQFPSHSVIEKGQTVTLRCDPISGHDNLYWYRRVMGKEIKFLLHFVKESKQDESGMPNNRFLAERTGGTYSTLKVQPAELEDSGVYFCASSQVGHQNTGELSFGEGSRLTVL.